This passage covers 17 T cell receptor beta chains from one sample sequenced in a study of blood T cell repertoires in COVID-19. Profiled with immunoSEQ multiplex PCR; TCRdb holds only in-frame clones, not every one. The sample has over 400,000 clones, roughly 91% seen once. Specimen: peripheral blood. These receptors were obtained from a woman aged 45-65 years with COVID-19, enrolled during active disease.

V is TRBV29-1 and J is TRBJ1-1; D remains unclear. The CDR3 runs 13 residues. Trimming took 0 bases from V and 4 from J, leaving 9 bases between them. Germline-derived CDR1 and CDR2 are SQVTM and ANQGSEA. CDR3 sequence (DNA): TGCAGCGTTGAAGAGGCGGGTAGCACTGAAGCTTTCTTT. Amino acid sequence: CSVEEAGSTEAFF. The full variable domain, completed using reference TRBV29-1 and TRBJ1-1, is SAVISQKPSRDICQRGTSLTIQCQVDSQVTMMFWYRQQPGQSLTLIATANQGSEATYESGFVIDKFPISRPNLTFSTLTVSNMSPEDSSIYLCSVEEAGSTEAFFGQGTRLTVV.

The rearrangement uses TRBV24-1 and TRBJ2-5; 8 positions match TRBD1. J lost 9 bases, V lost 2 bases, and 10 bases had no gene match. Germline values: CDR1 KGHDR, CDR2 SFDVKD. The CDR3 sequence is 15 residues long. For the CDR3, the DNA is TGTGCCACCAGTGATTCTGGACAGGGCGGTTGGCCCCAGTACTTC. Translation: CATSDSGQGGWPQYF.

The chain recombines TRBV30 with TRBJ1-2; TRBD1 agrees at 8 bases. The CDR3 runs 12 residues. Per germline, CDR1 GTSNPN and CDR2 SVGIG (reference sequence). Unmatched junction bases numbered 3, after V lost 2 bases and J lost 7 bases. Here the CDR3 DNA reads TGTGCCTGGAGTCAGGGGGCGGGTGGCTACACCTTC. The encoded protein is CAWSQGAGGYTF.

In this sample, this clone turned up once. The chain combines TRBV2 with TRBJ2-2, with D maybe TRBD1 (6 bases). In germline, CDR1 is SNHLY, CDR2 FYNNEI. V dropped 7 bases and J dropped 6 bases, with 9 bases sitting between them. CDR3 length: 12 amino acids. DNA of the CDR3: TGTGCCAGCATGTCAGGGGCCGGGGAGCTGTTTTTT. Protein sequence: CASMSGAGELFF. The entire variable domain, with the rest obtained from reference TRBV2 and TRBJ2-2, is as follows: EPEVTQTPSHQVTQMGQEVILRCVPISNHLYFYWYRQILGQKVEFLVSFYNNEISEKSEIFDDQFSVERPDGSNFTLKIRSTKLEDSAMYFCASMSGAGELFFGEGSRLTVL.

This chain uses TRBV30 with TRBJ2-3; 9 nucleotides match TRBD2. V shed 4 bases, J shed 7 bases, and the junction held 6 bases outside the gene matches. The germline V gene encodes CDR1 GTSNPN and CDR2 SVGIG (reference sequence). CDR3 length: 13 residues. CDR3: CAWIAAGGNTQYF. The CDR3 nucleotides are TGTGCCTGGATAGCAGCGGGGGGTAATACGCAGTATTTT.

The chain employs TRBV19 and TRBJ2-2, with TRBD2 matching 9 bases. V was pared by 4 bases and J by 6 bases, with 3 bases of the junction left unmatched. This CDR3 spans 14 amino acids. The germline gives CDR1 LNHDA, CDR2 SQIVND (reference sequence). The CDR3 DNA follows: TGTGCCAGTAGTAGTCCTAGCGGGGCCGGGGAGCTGTTTTTT. It specifies CASSSPSGAGELFF.

J is TRBJ1-2 and V is TRBV30; the match to TRBD1 covers 9 bases. The CDR3 length is 12 residues. V lost 8 bases to trimming and J lost 2 bases; unmatched junction nucleotides: 3. The V gene's germline CDR1 is GTSNPN and CDR2 SVGIG (reference sequence). The CDR3 coding sequence is TGTGCCCTAGGACAGGGGAACTATGGCTACACCTTC. Amino acid sequence: CALGQGNYGYTF. Looking up the rest from reference TRBV30 and TRBJ1-2 gives the full variable domain: SQTIHQWPATLVQPVGSPLSLECTVEGTSNPNLYWYRQAAGRGLQLLFYSVGIGQISSEVPQNLSASRPQDRQFILSSKKLLLSDSGFYLCALGQGNYGYTFGSGTRLTVV.

This chain joins TRBV7-9 and TRBJ1-2; TRBD1 aligns across 7 bases. The junction had 6 bases not matched to a gene; V was cut back by 2 bases and J by 6 bases. Germline V gene data show CDR1 as SEHNR and CDR2 as FQNEAQ (reference sequence). The CDR3 spans 14 residues. CDR3 sequence (DNA): TGTGCCAGCAGCTTAAGGGGGACAGAAAATGGCTACACCTTC. The encoded protein is CASSLRGTENGYTF.

This rearrangement joins TRBV7-9 to TRBJ2-7; the D is unclear. The CDR3 extends over 14 amino acids. The V end lost 1 base, the J end lost 3 bases, and 10 bases lay between the germline ends. CDR1 is SEHNR, CDR2 FQNEAQ, per germline (reference sequence). CDR3 protein: CASSLGQAVYEQYF. The CDR3 bases are TGTGCCAGCAGCTTAGGGCAGGCTGTCTACGAGCAGTACTTC.

V usage is TRBV5-6 and J usage is TRBJ1-2; D is unresolved. V lost 0 bases to trimming and J lost 2 bases, with 8 bases between them. Germline CDR1 reads SGHDT; CDR2 reads YYEEEE. The CDR3 length is 14 residues. CDR3 sequence: CASSLGGINYGYTF. DNA of the CDR3: TGTGCCAGCAGCTTGGGAGGGATCAACTATGGCTACACCTTC.

The rearrangement uses TRBV2 and TRBJ1-3; 10 nucleotides line up with TRBD1. V shed 8 bases, J shed 0 bases, and the junction held 10 bases outside the gene matches. This CDR3 contains 17 residues. Germline CDR1 reads SNHLY; CDR2 reads FYNNEI. Here the CDR3 reads CASHRSRDRGSGNTIYF. CDR3 DNA: TGTGCCAGCCACCGCAGCCGGGACAGGGGCTCTGGAAACACCATATATTTT.

The V gene is TRBV5-8, the J gene TRBJ1-1, with a weak D call TRBD1 (6 bases). The CDR3 spans 14 residues. Trimming left V 2 bases short and J 4 bases short, with 12 bases between. Germline-derived CDR1 and CDR2 are SGHTS and YDEGEE. CDR3 amino acids: CASSFHRTATEAFF. The CDR3, as DNA: TGTGCCAGCAGCTTTCATCGGACAGCCACTGAAGCTTTCTTT.

The count of this clone is one. The V gene is TRBV11-1, the J gene TRBJ2-1, with TRBD1 identical over 8 bases. V was clipped by 5 bases and J by 9 bases; unmatched bases: 9. This CDR3 is built from 14 residues. CDR1 and CDR2 (germline): SGHAT, FQDESV (reference sequence). The CDR3 region is CASSIRTGKGEQFF. The CDR3 DNA follows: TGTGCCAGCAGCATAAGGACAGGGAAGGGTGAGCAGTTCTTC. The whole variable domain, filled in from reference TRBV11-1 and TRBJ2-1, reads EAEVAQSPRYKITEKSQAVAFWCDPISGHATLYWYRQILGQGPELLVQFQDESVVDDSQLPKDRFSAERLKGVDSTLKIQPAELGDSAMYLCASSIRTGKGEQFFGPGTRLTVL.

The rearrangement joins TRBV7-9 to TRBJ2-5; 11 nucleotides match TRBD1. Germline trimming cut 2 bases from V and 5 bases from J; bases unmatched to any gene: 7. The germline V gene encodes CDR1 SEHNR and CDR2 FQNEAQ (reference sequence). This CDR3 region has 16 residues. The CDR3 is CASSLSGQGAGETQYF. The CDR3 coding sequence is TGTGCCAGCAGCTTATCAGGACAGGGGGCTGGGGAGACCCAGTACTTC.

The genes are TRBV5-1 and TRBJ1-1; tentatively, D is TRBD1 (6 bases). Trimming pared 4 bases from V and 7 bases from J, leaving 14 bases between. Germline CDR1 and CDR2: SGHRS and YFSETQ. CDR3 length: 13 residues. DNA of the CDR3: TGCGCCAGCAGCCCTTTCACAGGGAATGAAGCTTTCTTT. It yields the protein CASSPFTGNEAFF.

The chain recombines TRBV15 with TRBJ1-5; a weak D match, TRBD1 (6 bases). Germline-derived CDR1 and CDR2 are LNHNV and YYDKDF (reference sequence). This CDR3 has 15 amino acids. Deletions cut 1 base from V and 6 bases from J, with 13 bases between. The CDR3 reads CATSRAGGAGQPQHF. DNA for the CDR3: TGTGCCACCAGCAGAGCTGGGGGCGCGGGTCAGCCCCAGCATTTT.

The chain has TRBV7-9 and TRBJ1-4; D unresolved. This CDR3 has 15 residues. Trimming removed 4 bases at V and 6 bases at J, with 15 bases between. CDR1 and CDR2 (germline): SEHNR, FQNEAQ (reference sequence). The CDR3 DNA sequence: TGTGCCAGCAGCTCAACAATAAGGCTAGATGAAAAACTGTTTTTT. It encodes CASSSTIRLDEKLFF.